The 32 T cell receptor beta chains below were found in one sample sequenced in a study of T-cell reconstitution after alpha-beta-depleted transplantation in children. Molecular barcoding with unique molecular identifiers was used for the TCRbeta library. TCRdb fed the PCR reads into MiXCR, producing one record per CDR3 protein. The table has hundreds of thousands of distinct CDR3 sequences, under 15% seen once. The sample in question was PBMCs from the stem cell graft donor, obtained from the stem cell graft. These receptors were taken from a human donor who donated a stem cell graft to a child with combined immunodeficiency.

The chain couples TRBV30 to TRBJ1-5; TRBD1 is a possible D gene (5 bases). V dropped 0 bases and J dropped 0 bases, with 12 bases sitting between them. CDR1 is GTSNPN and CDR2 is SVGIG in the germline V gene (reference sequence). The CDR3 is 16 amino acids. For the CDR3, the DNA is TGTGCCTGGAGTGTCGGGACCAGGGCTAGCAATCAGCCCCAGCATTTT. Its translation is CAWSVGTRASNQPQHF.

The chain uses TRBV7-8 and TRBJ1-4, with D possibly being TRBD1 (5 bases). Trimming took off 1 base at V and 7 bases at J, with 13 bases between the two ends. CDR1 and CDR2 from the germline V gene are SGHVS and FQNEAQ. This CDR3 comprises 15 residues. In DNA, the CDR3 is TGTGCCAGCAGCTTAGTGTCAGGGTCCAGTGAAAAACTGTTTTTT. Protein sequence: CASSLVSGSSEKLFF. Combining the CDR3 with reference TRBV7-8 and TRBJ1-4 gives the whole variable domain GAGVSQSPRYKVAKRGQDVALRCDPISGHVSLFWYQQALGQGPEFLTYFQNEAQLDKSGLPSDRFFAERPEGSVSTLKIQRTQQEDSAVYLCASSLVSGSSEKLFFGSGTQLSVL.

This clonotype has only a few counts. The chain couples TRBV5-1 to TRBJ2-3; the match to TRBD2 covers 15 bases. The CDR3 is made up of 20 amino acids. CDR1 SGHRS and CDR2 YFSETQ come from the germline V gene. The V and J ends lost 3 bases and 0 bases, in that order; junction bases with no gene match: 11. The CDR3 coding sequence is TGCGCCAGCAGCTACATTTACGGGACTAGCGGGGGGACTAGCACAGATACGCAGTATTTT. Its protein product is CASSYIYGTSGGTSTDTQYF.

V gene TRBV5-1 combines with J gene TRBJ2-1, with D perhaps TRBD1 or TRBD2 (6 bases each). CDR3 size: 16 residues. Per germline, CDR1 SGHRS and CDR2 YFSETQ. Trimming cost V 3 bases and J 0 bases, with 13 bases left between them. The CDR3 DNA reads as TGCGCCAGCAGCTGGAGGGGGGCCCGCTCCTACAATGAGCAGTTCTTC. Its translation: CASSWRGARSYNEQFF.

This clonotype appeared a few times. The chain couples TRBV5-1 to TRBJ2-1; 8 bases map to TRBD1. Trimming took 4 bases from V and 2 from J; bases not matched to a gene: 5. The V gene's germline CDR1 is SGHRS and CDR2 YFSETQ. This CDR3 has 15 amino acids. The CDR3 nucleotides are TGCGCCAGCAGCCCGGGACAGGTCACCTACAATGAGCAGTTCTTC. Its translation: CASSPGQVTYNEQFF.

V gene TRBV5-6 combines with J gene TRBJ2-5, with 10 bases that match TRBD2. Germline CDR1 and CDR2: SGHDT and YYEEEE. J was trimmed by 5 bases and V by 7 bases; bases with no gene match: 5. CDR3 length equals 13 residues. The chain's CDR3 is CASGVSGRETQYF. In DNA, the CDR3 is TGTGCCAGCGGAGTTAGCGGGAGGGAGACCCAGTACTTC.

The J gene is TRBJ2-5, the V gene TRBV2; no firm D call. Deletions cut 2 bases from V and 2 bases from J, with 6 bases between. The CDR3 runs 13 residues. Germline V gene data show CDR1 as SNHLY and CDR2 as FYNNEI. The CDR3 loop reads CASSEISQETQYF. DNA of the CDR3: TGTGCCAGCAGTGAAATCAGTCAAGAGACCCAGTACTTC.

The chain is built from TRBV12-3 or TRBV12-4 and TRBJ1-6, with D perhaps matching TRBD1 (6 bases). This CDR3 spans 16 amino acids. The V end lost 8 bases, the J end lost 0 bases, and 14 bases lay between the germline ends. CDR3 protein: CASGRGMSSYNSPLHF. In DNA, the CDR3 is TGTGCCAGCGGCAGGGGCATGAGCTCCTATAATTCACCCCTCCACTTT.

This clonotype was detected many times. The genes are TRBV24-1 and TRBJ2-2; 12 nucleotides agree with TRBD2. The germline V gene has CDR1 KGHDR and CDR2 SFDVKD. The junction had 10 bases not matched to a gene; V was cut back by 5 bases and J by 4 bases. The CDR3 loop spans 18 amino acids. The CDR3: CATSVSSGREPFTGELFF. The CDR3 DNA sequence: TGTGCCACCAGTGTTTCTAGCGGGAGGGAACCCTTCACCGGGGAGCTGTTTTTT.

The chain links TRBV6-2 or TRBV6-3 to TRBJ2-3; 9 nucleotides agree with TRBD1. Germline assignment: CDR1 MNHEY and CDR2 SVGEGT. After removal of 5 bases from V and 4 bases from J, the junction contained 10 bases not matched to a gene. CDR3 size: 16 residues. CDR3 residues: CASSGFPGQGSDTQYF. CDR3 bases: TGTGCCAGCAGTGGATTCCCGGGACAGGGTTCAGATACGCAGTATTTT.

This clonotype was seen a few times. This sequence joins TRBV28 and TRBJ2-2; 10 bases are shared with TRBD1. The junction had 15 bases not matched to a gene; V was cut back by 6 bases and J by 5 bases. The germline CDR1 and CDR2 sequences are MDHEN and SYDVKM. The CDR3 covers 18 residues. The chain's CDR3 is CASSPNTGDRGRTGELFF. The CDR3 region has the DNA TGTGCCAGCAGCCCTAACACCGGGGACAGGGGAAGGACCGGGGAGCTGTTTTTT.

This clonotype was seen at least ten times. This chain connects TRBV6-1 to TRBJ2-5; 15 nucleotides match TRBD2. V shed 6 bases, J shed 4 bases, and the junction held 6 bases outside the gene matches. This CDR3 has 16 amino acids. Germline lookup yields CDR1 MNHNS and CDR2 SASEGT. The CDR3 spells CASSWGLAGGLETQYF. For the CDR3, the DNA is TGTGCCAGCAGCTGGGGACTAGCGGGGGGCCTAGAGACCCAGTACTTC.

The chain uses TRBV20-1 and TRBJ2-2; possibly TRBD1 for D (6 bases). Trimming cost V 5 bases and J 5 bases, with 18 bases left between them. The germline V gene encodes CDR1 DFQATT and CDR2 SNEGSKA (reference sequence). The CDR3 has 15 residues. The CDR3 coding sequence is TGCAGTGCTTATACAGGGTTCGTGGGGACCGGGGAGCTGTTTTTT. Its translation is CSAYTGFVGTGELFF.

This clonotype was observed a handful of times. The chain has TRBV5-1 and TRBJ1-4; 7 bases line up with TRBD1. Losses at the gene ends were 0 bases for V and 5 bases for J; bases not matched to a gene: 4. The CDR3 is made up of 15 amino acids. Germline V gene sequence: CDR1 SGHRS, CDR2 YFSETQ. The CDR3 sequence: CASSLEGGQNEKLFF. In DNA form, the CDR3 reads TGCGCCAGCAGCTTGGAAGGGGGACAGAATGAAAAACTGTTTTTT.

This chain uses TRBV5-1 with TRBJ2-3, with TRBD2 identical over 15 bases. Trimming removed 3 bases from V and 4 bases from J; junction bases left unmatched: 3. This CDR3 is 16 amino acids long. CDR1 and CDR2 from the germline V gene are SGHRS and YFSETQ. The CDR3 reads CASSYGLAGGPDTQYF. The CDR3, as DNA: TGCGCCAGCAGCTACGGACTAGCGGGGGGGCCAGATACGCAGTATTTT.

This clonotype was seen just once. The chain uses TRBV30 and TRBJ2-2; a weak D match, TRBD1 (5 bases). The CDR3 contains 18 residues. V shed 0 bases and J shed 8 bases, with 25 bases lying between them. Germline V gene lookup returns CDR1 GTSNPN and CDR2 SVGIG (reference sequence). The DNA for the CDR3 is TGTGCCTGGAGTGTTATAGGTTTTGGGGCCCCACGTGCAGGGGAGCTGTTTTTT. It specifies CAWSVIGFGAPRAGELFF.

This rearrangement joins TRBV7-6 to TRBJ2-1; 14 bases agree with TRBD2. V gave up 5 bases and J gave up 7 bases; unmatched junction bases: 7. Looked up from germline, CDR1 is SGHVS and CDR2 is FNYEAQ. The CDR3 consists of 16 residues. In DNA, the CDR3 is TGTGCCAGCAGCAGGGGGACTAGCGGGAGAGGGAATGAGCAGTTCTTC. Its protein is CASSRGTSGRGNEQFF.

This clonotype was counted only a few times. The chain is built from TRBV7-8 and TRBJ2-7, with 13 bases matching TRBD2. The CDR3 runs 15 residues. Trimming removed 9 bases from V and 2 bases from J; junction bases left unmatched: 7. From germline, CDR1 is SGHVS and CDR2 FQNEAQ. This chain's CDR3 is CASIPGTSGTYEQYF. In DNA form, the CDR3 reads TGTGCCAGTATTCCCGGGACTAGCGGGACCTACGAGCAGTACTTC.

This clonotype has ten or more counts. This chain connects TRBV13 to TRBJ2-7; TRBD2 might be the D (6 bases). V shed 2 bases and J shed 2 bases, with 16 bases lying between them. In germline, CDR1 is PRHDT, CDR2 FYEKMQ (reference sequence). There are 16 residues in the CDR3. The CDR3 loop is CASSLILGGRTYEQYF. The CDR3 bases are TGTGCCAGCAGCTTAATTTTGGGAGGTCGGACCTACGAGCAGTACTTC.

This chain connects TRBV12-3 or TRBV12-4 to TRBJ2-1; the D gene could be TRBD1 or TRBD2 (5 bases each). V lost 3 bases and J lost 6, with 36 bases in between. This CDR3 comprises 22 residues. The CDR3 DNA is TGTGCCAGCAGTTTGGACACACTACCCCCCACGCCACTAGGCTCAAGTTCCAATGAGCAGTTCTTC. Translated: CASSLDTLPPTPLGSSSNEQFF.

In this sample, this clonotype turned up a few times. The J gene is TRBJ2-1, the V gene TRBV7-8; D remains unclear. The CDR3 length is 18 residues. Between the trimmed V and J ends, which lost 2 bases and 0 bases, there was a span of 17 bases. Per germline, CDR1 SGHVS and CDR2 FQNEAQ. The CDR3 loop reads CASSLLFTADGSYNEQFF. The CDR3 bases are TGTGCCAGCAGCTTATTGTTCACGGCGGATGGCTCCTACAATGAGCAGTTCTTC.

This clonotype was counted many times. Mismatch with germline at one junction end may stem from a read error. The V gene is TRBV7-7, the J gene TRBJ2-2; D might be TRBD2 (5 bases). The CDR3 runs to 16 residues. Germline values: CDR1 SSHAT, CDR2 FNYEAQ (reference sequence). The CDR3 bases are TGTGCTAGCAGTTCGGGCGCTACTAGAGGCACCGGGGAGCTGTTTTTT. This translates into CASSSGATRGTGELFF.

In its sample, this clonotype was seen a few times. J is TRBJ2-3 and V is TRBV29-1; a possible D gene is TRBD2 (6 bases). The CDR3 is 17 residues long. Per the germline V gene, CDR1 is SQVTM and CDR2 is ANQGSEA. V was pared by 2 bases and J by 2 bases, with 20 bases between. CDR3 residues: CSVESEAGLKFTDTQYF. DNA for the CDR3: TGCAGCGTTGAATCGGAGGCGGGACTTAAATTCACAGATACGCAGTATTTT.

This clonotype occurred a few times. The chain employs TRBV4-3 and TRBJ2-1; 7 positions match TRBD1. The CDR3 has 18 residues. V lost 0 bases and J lost 3; bases outside the gene matches: 11. Germline-derived CDR1 and CDR2 are LGHNA and YSLEER. Written as DNA, the CDR3 is TGCGCCAGCAGCCAAGATTCGTCGGGACAGCCTTTCTACAATGAGCAGTTCTTC. Its translation is CASSQDSSGQPFYNEQFF.

CDR3 nucleotides: TGTGCCAGCAGCGTCTGGTACCGGGGGGGCGGGAATTCACCCCTCCACTTT. Translation gives CASSVWYRGGGNSPLHF. This chain connects TRBV11-2 to TRBJ1-6; weak D call: TRBD1 (6 bases). CDR3 length: 17 amino acids. Trimming took 5 bases from V and 7 from J, leaving 21 bases between them. The germline CDR1 and CDR2 sequences are SGHAT and FQNNGV.

This sequence joins TRBV6-2 or TRBV6-3 and TRBJ2-1; unclear D gene. The CDR3 runs to 12 residues. V lost 6 bases and J lost 7, with 10 bases in between. Germline-derived CDR1 and CDR2 are MNHEY and SVGEGT. CDR3 loop: CASSGAGNEQFF. The CDR3 region has the DNA TGTGCCAGCAGCGGCGCTGGGAATGAGCAGTTCTTC.

This clonotype was recorded many times. J is TRBJ2-5 and V is TRBV29-1, with 9 bases fitting TRBD1. CDR1 SQVTM and CDR2 ANQGSEA come from the germline V gene. The CDR3 extends over 14 amino acids. The ends lost 1 base at V and 9 bases at J; junction bases unmatched: 9. The CDR3 loop reads CSVEGDRVREAQYF. The CDR3 DNA reads as TGCAGCGTTGAAGGGGACAGGGTTAGGGAGGCCCAGTACTTC.

This clonotype was seen a handful of times. This chain connects TRBV19 to TRBJ2-2, with D possibly matching TRBD2 (6 bases). The V gene lost 3 bases and the J gene lost 5 bases, with 16 bases spanning the gap. Germline assignment: CDR1 LNHDA and CDR2 SQIVND (reference sequence). CDR3 length: 16 amino acids. CDR3 nucleotide sequence: TGTGCCAGTAGTATTGGCGGGATATGGGGGACCGGGGAGCTGTTTTTT. Protein product: CASSIGGIWGTGELFF.

This clonotype was observed at least ten times. This chain links TRBV12-3 or TRBV12-4 with TRBJ2-5; the match to TRBD1 covers 11 bases. The CDR3 is 14 residues long. Germline trimming cut 4 bases from V and 6 bases from J; bases unmatched to any gene: 4. Here the CDR3 DNA reads TGTGCCAGCAGTTGGACAGGGGGCGCGAAGACCCAGTACTTC. This codes for CASSWTGGAKTQYF.

This clonotype was counted at least ten times. CDR3 region: CASSEAGGNQPQHF. CDR3 DNA: TGTGCCAGCAGTGAAGCGGGGGGCAATCAGCCCCAGCATTTT. This sequence joins TRBV2 and TRBJ1-5; tentative D call: TRBD1 (5 bases). From germline, CDR1 is SNHLY and CDR2 FYNNEI. The V end lost 0 bases, the J end lost 2 bases, and 5 bases lay between the germline ends. The CDR3 runs to 14 residues.

This clonotype occurred many times. V usage is TRBV12-3 or TRBV12-4 and J usage is TRBJ1-5; no firm D call. V shed 2 bases and J shed 7 bases, with 12 bases lying between them. The CDR3 is made up of 14 amino acids. As DNA, the CDR3 is TGTGCCAGCAGTTTAAGGCAGGTGGGACAGCCCCAGCATTTT. Translated, it gives CASSLRQVGQPQHF.

The chain recombines TRBV30 with TRBJ2-1; 8 positions agree with TRBD1. The CDR3 loop spans 13 amino acids. Germline V gives CDR1 GTSNPN, CDR2 SVGIG (reference sequence). The trim removed 3 bases at V and 9 bases at J, leaving 7 bases unmatched. CDR3 sequence reads: CAWSPTGGSEQFF. The CDR3 coding sequence is TGTGCCTGGAGCCCAACAGGGGGGAGTGAGCAGTTCTTC.